A selection of T cell receptor beta chains follows, all from one sample in a study of T cell changes during pregnancy in multiple sclerosis. The data were produced by immunoSEQ multiplex PCR, yet TCRdb's version contains in-frame clones alone and is incomplete. The data show tens of thousands of clones, roughly 91% seen once. Source: CD8+ T cells from peripheral blood mononuclear cells, taken in the second trimester of pregnancy. The source is a female donor with multiple sclerosis, enrolled in a pregnancy study. Each CDR3 is given with its conserved first and last residue. D genes are given only for firm matches. The size entry is marked missing in some rows and otherwise reads once, few, many or a size class.

j_call	clone_size	d_call	v_call	cdr3_nt	cdr3_aa
TRBJ2-2	.	TRBD1	TRBV7-9	TGTGCCAGCAGCTTACCGCGCGGACAGGGTGACACCGGGGAGCTGTTTTTT	CASSLPRGQGDTGELFF
TRBJ1-3	.	TRBD1	TRBV9	TGTGCCAGCAGCGACCGGGACAGGGGGCCTGGAAACACCATATATTTT	CASSDRDRGPGNTIYF
TRBJ1-6	.	TRBD1	TRBV29-1	TGCAGCGTCTTTACAGGGGATTCACCCCTCCACTTT	CSVFTGDSPLHF
TRBJ1-1	.	.	TRBV7-3	TGTGCCAGCGGAATCACAGGGAACACTGAAGCTTTCTTT	CASGITGNTEAFF
TRBJ2-1	.	.	TRBV30	TGTGCCTGGAGGGGGAGCTCCTACAATGAGCAGTTCTTC	CAWRGSSYNEQFF
TRBJ2-7	.	TRBD2	TRBV5-1	TGCGCCAGCACCCGGAGGCCTAGCGGGAGTTACGAGCAGTACTTC	CASTRRPSGSYEQYF
TRBJ2-1	.	TRBD2	TRBV7-3	TGTGCCAGCAGCACCGGGACTAGCGGGGCTGATGAGCAGTTCTTC	CASSTGTSGADEQFF
TRBJ1-1	.	.	TRBV30	TGTGCCTGGAGGATAGGCGGGGCTGAAGCTTTCTTT	CAWRIGGAEAFF
TRBJ1-2	.	.	TRBV12-5	TGTGCTAGTACCCAGAGGTTAAGGAACTATGGCTACACCTTC	CASTQRLRNYGYTF
TRBJ1-2	.	.	TRBV28	TGTGCCAGCAGGGAGGGAGGGGTCGACAGCCCCTATGGCTACACCTTC	CASREGGVDSPYGYTF
TRBJ1-3	.	.	TRBV28	TGTGCCAGCAGTTTCGCAGGACTTTCTGGAAACACCATATATTTT	CASSFAGLSGNTIYF
TRBJ1-2	few	TRBD1	TRBV7-9	TGTGCCAGCAGCTTGGACAGGGACGGTGGCTACACCTTC	CASSLDRDGGYTF
TRBJ2-5	once	TRBD2	TRBV27	TGTGCCAGCAGTATGACTAGCGGGGAGGCGGAGACCCAGTACTTC	CASSMTSGEAETQYF
TRBJ2-1	.	TRBD1	TRBV27	TGTGCCAGCAGCCCCGGGACAGGGGGCCGCAATGAGCAGTTCTTC	CASSPGTGGRNEQFF
TRBJ1-1	.	TRBD1	TRBV13	TGTGCCAGCAGCCCGGGACAGGTTTGGACTGAAGCTTTCTTT	CASSPGQVWTEAFF
TRBJ2-1	.	TRBD2	TRBV6-5	TGTGCCAGCAGTTACGTAGCGGGGGCTCTCAATGAGCAGTTCTTC	CASSYVAGALNEQFF
TRBJ2-7	.	.	TRBV6-5	TGTGCCAGCAGTTACGGGCCCTCCTACGAGCAGTACTTC	CASSYGPSYEQYF
TRBJ1-2	.	.	TRBV27	TGTGCCAGCAGGCTTGGGGGGTCTAACTATGGCTACACCTTC	CASRLGGSNYGYTF
TRBJ2-7	.	.	TRBV4-1	TGCGCCAGCAGCCAAGTGATCCGAGGCAGGGGCTACGAGCAGTACTTC	CASSQVIRGRGYEQYF
TRBJ2-7	.	.	TRBV5-5	TGTGCCAGCAGCTGGGTGTCAGGGCCATACGAGCAGTACTTC	CASSWVSGPYEQYF
TRBJ2-7	.	TRBD1	TRBV5-1	TGCGCCAGCAGCTTGGAGCGGGACAGGGGCTACGAGCAGTACTTC	CASSLERDRGYEQYF
TRBJ2-5	.	TRBD2	TRBV7-2	TGTGCCAGCAGCTTCTGGCTAGCGGGGGAACCCGAGACCCAGTACTTC	CASSFWLAGEPETQYF
TRBJ2-2	.	.	TRBV7-6	TGTGCCAGCAGCAAGACGGGTAGGGGGACCGGGGAGCTGTTTTTT	CASSKTGRGTGELFF
TRBJ1-1	.	.	TRBV29-1	TGCAGCGCAGGGTGGCAGACAACCAACACTGAAGCTTTCTTT	CSAGWQTTNTEAFF
TRBJ2-7	once	.	TRBV7-8	TGTGCCAGCAGCTTACAGGGAGACAGGTTTAAGCAGTACTTC	CASSLQGDRFKQYF
TRBJ1-1	.	.	TRBV5-8	TGTGCCAGCAGCCTGAGAATGAGCCCTGAAGCTTTCTTT	CASSLRMSPEAFF
TRBJ2-1	.	TRBD2	TRBV14	TGTGCCAGCAGCCAACTAGCGGGAGTGAACAATGAGCAGTTCTTC	CASSQLAGVNNEQFF
TRBJ2-7	.	TRBD1	TRBV5-1	TGCGCCAGCAGCCGCGGGACAGGCGAGCAGTACTTC	CASSRGTGEQYF
TRBJ2-7	medium-sized	TRBD2	TRBV19	TGTGCCAGTAGTATAGCTAGCGGGGCCTACGAGCAGTACTTC	CASSIASGAYEQYF
TRBJ1-2	once	.	TRBV19	TGTGCCAGTAGTCGGCGTAACGGGGAGGGGTATACCTTC	CASSRRNGEGYTF
TRBJ2-3	.	.	TRBV11-3	TGTGCCAGCAGCTTAGGCGTCCGTAGCACAGATACGCAGTATTTT	CASSLGVRSTDTQYF
TRBJ2-3	.	.	TRBV6-5	TGTGCCAGCAGTTACGGGGCGGGGAAGGTAGATACGCAGTATTTT	CASSYGAGKVDTQYF
TRBJ2-2	.	.	TRBV2	TGTGCCAGCAGTGACCCCATGGGGGAGGGGGGAGGCACCGGGGAGCTGTTTTTT	CASSDPMGEGGGTGELFF
TRBJ2-4	once	TRBD1	TRBV13	TGTGCCAGCAGCACCTCACAGGGGGACTCGATCAGGGTAAACATTCAGTACTTC	CASSTSQGDSIRVNIQYF
TRBJ1-1	.	TRBD1	TRBV19	TGTGCCAGTAGTAGCGCAGGGGGGCCGGATGAAGCTTTCTTT	CASSSAGGPDEAFF
TRBJ2-7	.	TRBD2	TRBV13	TGTGCCAGCAGCTTAGAAGGCCGGGACTACGGCGAGCAGTACTTC	CASSLEGRDYGEQYF
TRBJ2-7	.	TRBD1	TRBV19	TGTGCCAGTAGTCCAAGACGGACAGGGTACGAGCAGTACTTC	CASSPRRTGYEQYF
TRBJ2-3	.	.	TRBV21-1	TGTGCCAGCAGCAAAAAAGGGGAAGACAGGGAAGATACGCAGTATTTT	CASSKKGEDREDTQYF
TRBJ1-2	.	TRBD1	TRBV7-9	TGTGCCAGCAGCGATCTTGACAGGGGACCATATGGCTACACCTTC	CASSDLDRGPYGYTF
TRBJ2-1	.	TRBD1	TRBV6-5	TGTGCCAGCAGTTGGGACAGGGGTTACGATGAGCAGTTCTTC	CASSWDRGYDEQFF
TRBJ1-1	.	.	TRBV19	TGTGCCAGTAGTATGATGTCAGGGGCAGGCCTTTTCTTT	CASSMMSGAGLFF